Here is one T cell receptor beta chain with its context. A J-beta primer mix and a sample-barcoded 5' primer were used in a second PCR of about 7 to 12 cycles. From the 5' RACE reads, TCRdb called clonotypes with MiXCR, one entry per CDR3 protein. The table shows about 570,000 distinct CDR3 sequences, with roughly 28% occurring only once. The data were taken from a study of blood T cells in healthy people across ages. Donor samples were obtained from healthy Caucasian individuals from Russia, aged about 6 to 90. In germline, CDR1 is DFQATT, CDR2 SNEGSKA (reference sequence). CDR3 length: 15 residues. J gave up 4 bases and V 2 bases, and 9 bases lay outside the gene matches.

The sequenced sample consisted of blood. This TCR came from a woman in her 70s in good health. V and J are TRBV20-1 and TRBJ2-3, with 7 bases fitting TRBD2. The chain's CDR3 is CSARYGLDRADTQYF. DNA of the CDR3: TGCAGTGCTAGATACGGACTAGATCGGGCAGATACGCAGTATTTT.